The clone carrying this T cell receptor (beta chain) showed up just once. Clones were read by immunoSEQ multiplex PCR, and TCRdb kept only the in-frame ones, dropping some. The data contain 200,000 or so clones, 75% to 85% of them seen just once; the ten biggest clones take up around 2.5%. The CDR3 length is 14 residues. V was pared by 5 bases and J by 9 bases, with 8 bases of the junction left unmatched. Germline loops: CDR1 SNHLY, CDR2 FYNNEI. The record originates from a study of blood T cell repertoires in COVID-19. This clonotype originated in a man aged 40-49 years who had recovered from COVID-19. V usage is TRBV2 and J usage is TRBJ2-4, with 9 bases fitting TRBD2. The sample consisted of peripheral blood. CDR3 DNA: TGTGCCAGCAGTCGCGGGGGGGGCAGAGTCATTCAGTACTTC. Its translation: CASSRGGGRVIQYF.